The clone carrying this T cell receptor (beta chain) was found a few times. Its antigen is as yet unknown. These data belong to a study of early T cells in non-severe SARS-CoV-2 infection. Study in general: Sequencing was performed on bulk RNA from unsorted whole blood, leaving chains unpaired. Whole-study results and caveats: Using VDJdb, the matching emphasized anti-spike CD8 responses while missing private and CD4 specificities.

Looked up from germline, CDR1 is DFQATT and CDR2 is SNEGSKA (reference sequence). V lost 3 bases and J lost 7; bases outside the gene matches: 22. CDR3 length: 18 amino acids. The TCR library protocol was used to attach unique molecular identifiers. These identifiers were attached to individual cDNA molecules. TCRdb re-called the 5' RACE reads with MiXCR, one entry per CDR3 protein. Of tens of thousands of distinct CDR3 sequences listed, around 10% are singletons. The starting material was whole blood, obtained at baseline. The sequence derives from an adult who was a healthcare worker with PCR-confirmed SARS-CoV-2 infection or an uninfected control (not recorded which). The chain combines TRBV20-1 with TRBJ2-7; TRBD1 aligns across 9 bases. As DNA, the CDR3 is TGCAGTGCTAGGTTAATAGGGACAGGGAATACACCTACGAGAGAGCAGTACTTC. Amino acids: CSARLIGTGNTPTREQYF.